These 9 T cell receptor beta chains were all obtained from the same sample, sequenced in a study of OX40 agonist ivuxolimab in advanced cancers. Sequenced by immunoSEQ multiplex PCR; TCRdb stores in-frame clones only, minus some. The data contain over 80,000 clones, 84% of them singletons. Sequenced here: CD4+ or CD8+ T cells sorted from blood, sampled in a trial of the OX40 agonist ivuxolimab. These receptors were collected from an adult with an advanced solid tumor such as melanoma, head and neck, liver or kidney cancer.

The chain carries TRBV11-2 and TRBJ2-5; tentatively, D is TRBD1 or TRBD2 (5 bases each). The DNA matches TRBJ2-7 better at its end, which makes the J call doubtful. Germline values: CDR1 SGHAT, CDR2 FQNNGV. CDR3 length equals 14 residues. CDR3: CASSPGAISYEQYF. CDR3 sequence (DNA): TGTGCCAGCAGCCCCGGGGCTATATCCTACGAGCAGTACTTC.

The chain is built from TRBV5-6 and TRBJ1-2; TRBD1 agrees at 11 bases. Germline loops: CDR1 SGHDT, CDR2 YYEEEE. V shed 4 bases and J 6 bases; nucleotides not matched to a gene: 8. The CDR3 extends over 15 amino acids. CDR3 sequence reads: CASSEGQGAPHGYTF. For the CDR3, the DNA is TGTGCCAGCAGCGAAGGACAGGGGGCACCCCATGGCTACACCTTC.

V is TRBV7-2 and J is TRBJ1-3; D is unresolved. V gave up 0 bases and J gave up 4 bases, with 13 bases separating them. The CDR3 length is 16 residues. Germline CDR1 reads SGHTA; CDR2 reads FQGNSA. DNA of the CDR3: TGTGCCAGCAGCTTAGCCTCCGAGGGCTTCGGAAACACCATATATTTT. This encodes CASSLASEGFGNTIYF.

The chain carries TRBV18 and TRBJ1-2; 7 bases fit TRBD1. CDR3 length: 14 residues. V lost 1 base and J lost 4; bases outside the gene matches: 3. Germline V gives CDR1 KGHSH, CDR2 LQKENI. The CDR3 DNA reads TGTGCCAGCTCACCACGGGGACAGTCCTATGGCTACACCTTC. Translating it yields CASSPRGQSYGYTF. Together with reference TRBV18 and TRBJ1-2, the CDR3 gives the full variable domain: NAGVMQNPRHLVRRRGQEARLRCSPMKGHSHVYWYRQLPEEGLKFMVYLQKENIIDESGMPKERFSAEFPKEGPSILRIQQVVRGDSAAYFCASSPRGQSYGYTFGSGTRLTVV.

V and J are TRBV7-3 and TRBJ2-5; weak D call: TRBD1 (5 bases). The germline V gene encodes CDR1 SGHTA and CDR2 FQGTGA. This CDR3 region has 14 residues. Trimming stripped 5 bases from V and 5 bases from J, with 15 bases between. CDR3 sequence reads: CASSKGATSETQYF. The CDR3 nucleotides read TGTGCCAGCAGCAAAGGGGCTACCTCGGAGACCCAGTACTTC.

J is TRBJ2-2 and V is TRBV5-1, with 7 bases fitting TRBD2. The V segment lost 1 base and the J segment 1 base; nucleotides outside the gene matches: 1. From germline, CDR1 is SGHRS and CDR2 YFSETQ. The CDR3 has 15 residues. CDR3 DNA: TGCGCCAGCAGCTTGAGCGGGGAGAACACCGGGGAGCTGTTTTTT. Protein sequence: CASSLSGENTGELFF.

This chain links TRBV5-1 with TRBJ2-3, with TRBD2 matching over 7 bases. V lost 0 bases to trimming and J lost 3 bases; unmatched junction nucleotides: 10. This CDR3 has 17 amino acids. CDR1 SGHRS and CDR2 YFSETQ come from the germline V gene. CDR3 sequence reads: CASSLGLAGARTDTQYF. CDR3 bases: TGCGCCAGCAGCTTGGGGTTGGCGGGAGCAAGGACAGATACGCAGTATTTT.

The rearrangement uses TRBV7-9 and TRBJ2-7, with D possibly matching TRBD1 (6 bases). This CDR3 is 13 amino acids long. Germline loops: CDR1 SEHNR, CDR2 FQNEAQ (reference sequence). Trimming removed 1 base from V and 6 bases from J, with 10 bases in between. The CDR3 protein is CASSLDPGVEQYF. In nucleotides, the CDR3 is TGTGCCAGCAGCTTAGATCCAGGGGTCGAGCAGTACTTC.

The CDR3 region has the DNA TGTGCCAGCAGCTGTCAAGAGACCCAGTACTTC. Protein: CASSCQETQYF. The chain has TRBV7-3 and TRBJ2-5; D not certain. CDR1 is SGHTA, CDR2 FQGTGA, per germline. V lost 4 bases and J lost 2, with 2 bases in between. This CDR3 is 11 amino acids long.